Below, one T cell receptor beta chain is given with its context. Its antigen is currently not known. No per-base quality is available; no much larger clone lies one base away. This sample stems from a study of blood T cell repertoires in COVID-19 (dated by TCRdb to the early 2020s). Regarding the complete study: Collaborator samples came from the United States, Italy and Spain and covered acute and convalescent phases of COVID-19. The prospective study material was composed of cDNA or gDNA derived from T cells, B-cell-depleted T cells, or PBMCs. Deeply sampled blood TCRbeta repertoires from subjects exposed to, actively infected with, or recovered from COVID-19 were included in the dataset. The repertoires were made available in a free public database intended to serve as a resource for research on the immune response to SARS-CoV-2. Samples came from the ongoing ImmuneRACE study (first 160 participants) plus 1,254 subjects from 6 global collaborators. Sample metadata almost always included a de-identified subject ID, COVID-19 status, age in years and sex. HLA class I and class II types, where available, came from metadata supplied by the sample provider rather than from assay-based typing.

Each collaborating institution followed its own protocols to collect whole blood in K2EDTA tubes. For TCRbeta analysis, collaborators shipped samples as frozen whole blood, isolated PBMCs, or DNA extracted from either of those sample types. Trimming takes 0 bases from V and 4 bases from J, and the germline ends sit 8 bases apart. The CDR3 has 14 amino acids, counting the end cysteine and phenylalanine. Of the read, only the CDR3 DNA is kept; its 42 bases are in frame from base 1. CDR1 LNHDA and CDR2 SQIVND are derived from the germline V gene (reference sequence). Results the study describes overall, beyond this receptor: The quantity of clinical and demographic metadata differed by source and by participant and was supplied without curation.

The immunoSEQ Assay, a bias-controlled multiplex PCR, was used to amplify TCRbeta CDR3 regions from genomic DNA. Turning to the authors' computational methods: The number of nucleated cells in each sample was estimated from the amplification of reference gene primers within the assay. To quantify the absolute abundance of each unique TCRbeta CDR3 rearrangement, sequence reads were collapsed and filtered. For each sample, productive Simpson clonality was calculated as the square root of Simpson's diversity index over productive rearrangements. Here the immuneACCESS table is served through TCRdb, limited to in-frame sequences with V and J called. Missing clones are a known gap in these copies; in checked studies unresolved V genes cover under half, and the rest lacks a known reason. From that table come the V and J calls and clone size; the DNA was used to work out D and trimming. The sample contains approximately 60,000 clones, 82% of them found a single time. The ten top clones hold about 20% of the sample.

The specimen sequenced was peripheral blood. The rearrangement combines TRBV19 with TRBJ2-3; no D gene call is confident. The sequence derives from a woman aged 60 to 75 with acute or convalescent COVID-19. The CDR3 region reads CASSIEGTSDTQYF. The DNA sequence is given as TGTGCCAGTAGTATAGAGGGCACCTCAGATACGCAGTATTTT.